This is a list of T cell receptor beta chains from one sample in a study of T cells after yellow fever vaccination. MiXCR, applied by TCRdb to the 5' RACE reads, yields one record per CDR3 protein. The table records some 350,000 distinct CDR3 sequences, approximately 4% of them present only once. The sample in question was PBMCs, obtained 5 days after the yellow fever booster vaccination. Source of these receptors: a man aged 18 to 35 who received the YFV17D yellow fever vaccine. The CDR3 runs from the conserved cysteine through the conserved F or W. The D gene is left open where the match is weak. Only some rows state a clone size, as once, few, many or a class for expanded clones.

j_gene | v_gene | d_gene | abundance | CDR3nt | CDR3aa
TRBJ1-1 | TRBV3-1 | TRBD1 | NA | TGTGCCAGCAGCCTAGAACAGGGGGCGCCCAGCACTGAAGCTTTCTTT | CASSLEQGAPSTEAFF
TRBJ1-1 | TRBV10-2 | NA | NA | TGCGCCAGCAGTGAGTACACTGAAGCTTTCTTT | CASSEYTEAFF
TRBJ2-4 | TRBV5-1 | NA | few | TGCGCCAGCAGCTCGCAGGGACTTGAAAACATTCAGTACTTC | CASSSQGLENIQYF
TRBJ2-3 | TRBV6-4 | TRBD2 | many | TGTGCCAGCAGTGCCAGCGGGGGTTCCACAGATACGCAGTATTTT | CASSASGGSTDTQYF
TRBJ2-7 | TRBV7-9 | NA | NA | TGTGCCAGCAGCCCAGGCCAGGGATTTAAGCAGTACTTC | CASSPGQGFKQYF
TRBJ2-1 | TRBV27 | NA | NA | TGTGCCAGCAGTTTAATAGGGTTTGAGCAGTTCTTC | CASSLIGFEQFF
TRBJ2-3 | TRBV7-2 | NA | NA | TGTGCCAGCAGGAACCAGGAAGGGGTCGTCCCAGATACGCAGTATTTT | CASRNQEGVVPDTQYF
TRBJ2-3 | TRBV11-2 | TRBD2 | few | TGTGCCAGCAGCTTGGGGACTACCAACACAGATACGCAGTATTTT | CASSLGTTNTDTQYF
TRBJ2-1 | TRBV7-2 | NA | few | TGTGCCAGCCAAACGCCCCAAGATGAGCAGTTCTTC | CASQTPQDEQFF
TRBJ1-5 | TRBV28 | TRBD1 | many | TGTGCCAGCGGGGGGACAGGGAATCAGCCCCAGCATTTT | CASGGTGNQPQHF
TRBJ2-7 | TRBV6-4 | NA | medium-sized | TGTGCCAGCAGTGACATCGGAGACAGTCACGAGCAGTACTTC | CASSDIGDSHEQYF
TRBJ2-4 | TRBV12-3/TRBV12-4 | NA | few | TGTGCCAGCAGTTTACGGACCTCGGAGGCCAAAAACATTCAGTACTTC | CASSLRTSEAKNIQYF
TRBJ2-1 | TRBV4-3 | NA | few | TGCGCCAGCAGCCAAGATCAACAGGGGGGGTTAAATGAGCAGTTCTTC | CASSQDQQGGLNEQFF
TRBJ2-1 | TRBV7-9 | NA | few | TGTGCCAGCAGCTTATTGGGTCGGGGCAGGGACTCCTACAATGAGCAGTTCTTC | CASSLLGRGRDSYNEQFF
TRBJ2-1 | TRBV2 | NA | many | TGTGCCAGCAGTACGTCAGGGTCCAACAATGAGCAGTTCTTC | CASSTSGSNNEQFF
TRBJ2-3 | TRBV5-8 | TRBD2 | few | TGTGCCAGCAACTGGGAGGGAACTAGGAGCGATACGCAGTATTTT | CASNWEGTRSDTQYF
TRBJ2-1 | TRBV5-1 | TRBD1 | many | TGCGCCAGCAGCTTAAGGACAGGACTGGGGAATGAGCAGTTCTTC | CASSLRTGLGNEQFF
TRBJ1-2 | TRBV12-3/TRBV12-4 | TRBD1 | many | TGTGCCAGCAGTTTTAACTGGGACAGCAACTATGGCTACACCTTC | CASSFNWDSNYGYTF
TRBJ2-3 | TRBV20-1 | TRBD1 | few | TGCAGTGCTAGTACGGGACAGGGACTTCGAGATACGCAGTATTTT | CSASTGQGLRDTQYF
TRBJ2-1 | TRBV6-2/TRBV6-3 | NA | NA | TGTGCCAGCAACCACAGGTGGACTCCCAGTTTAGGTGAGCAGTTCTTC | CASNHRWTPSLGEQFF
TRBJ2-1 | TRBV12-5 | NA | few | TGTGCTAGTGGTTTGGGGACGGTTTTTTGGAATGAGCAGTTCTTC | CASGLGTVFWNEQFF
TRBJ2-3 | TRBV6-4 | NA | NA | TGTGCCAGCAGCCACGAAGGGAGCACAGATACGCAGTATTTT | CASSHEGSTDTQYF
TRBJ2-3 | TRBV3-1 | NA | many | TGTGCCAGCAGCCGCCGGGGGGATACGCAGTATTTT | CASSRRGDTQYF
TRBJ1-1 | TRBV20-1 | NA | NA | TGCAGTGCTAGAGGTTATACTGAAGCTTTCTTT | CSARGYTEAFF
TRBJ2-5 | TRBV5-1 | NA | few | TGCGCCAGCAGCGGCGGTCCTGAAGAGACCCAGTACTTC | CASSGGPEETQYF
TRBJ1-2 | TRBV7-6 | TRBD1 | NA | TGTGCCAGCAGCCCAAGACAGGGGGCCGACTATGGCTACACCTTC | CASSPRQGADYGYTF
TRBJ2-7 | TRBV12-3/TRBV12-4 | TRBD2 | NA | TGTGCCAGCAGTTTAGTCCTAGCGGGGGGTGACGAGCAGTACTTC | CASSLVLAGGDEQYF
TRBJ2-5 | TRBV3-1 | TRBD2 | many | TGTGCCAGCAGCCAAGGGACTAGCGGGGGTCGGGAGACCCAGTACTTC | CASSQGTSGGRETQYF
TRBJ2-3 | TRBV4-3 | TRBD1 | NA | TGCGCCAGCAGCCAGGAGGGACAGGGCACAGATACGCAGTATTTT | CASSQEGQGTDTQYF
TRBJ2-3 | TRBV4-3 | NA | many | TGCGCCAGCAGCCAAGATGGTAGCACAGATACGCAGTATTTT | CASSQDGSTDTQYF
TRBJ1-2 | TRBV18 | TRBD1 | many | TGTGCCAGCTCACCAGAGACAGGGAACTATGGCTACACCTTC | CASSPETGNYGYTF
TRBJ2-2 | TRBV20-1 | NA | many | TGCAGTGCTATCCGGGCCGGGACGGCCACCGGGGAGCTGTTTTTT | CSAIRAGTATGELFF
TRBJ2-7 | TRBV11-3 | NA | NA | TGTGCCAGCAGCTCGGGGCAGAACGAGCAGTACTTC | CASSSGQNEQYF
TRBJ2-1 | TRBV7-2 | NA | many | TGTGCCAGCAGCCAAAGGGGGGGAAGATACAATGAGCAGTTCTTC | CASSQRGGRYNEQFF
TRBJ1-1 | TRBV30 | NA | few | TGTGCCTGGAGGAGGTTGAACACTGAAGCTTTCTTT | CAWRRLNTEAFF
TRBJ2-5 | TRBV7-2 | TRBD1 | NA | TGTGCCAGCAGCCTGGCAGGGACAGCTTTATCCCAGTACTTC | CASSLAGTALSQYF
TRBJ1-1 | TRBV11-2 | NA | NA | TGTGCCAGCAGCTCCCCGGGAGTCCGGTACGCTGAAGCTTTCTTT | CASSSPGVRYAEAFF
TRBJ2-3 | TRBV7-7 | NA | NA | TGTGCTAGCAGCCAAGCCCCGGGTATGGCAGATACGCAGTATTTT | CASSQAPGMADTQYF
TRBJ1-4 | TRBV5-1 | NA | NA | TGCGCCAGCAGACGAACGGCTAATGAAAAACTGTTTTTT | CASRRTANEKLFF
TRBJ2-1 | TRBV7-9 | NA | few | TGTGCCAGCAGCCCTGGGGGGTTCTACAATGAGCAGTTCTTC | CASSPGGFYNEQFF
TRBJ1-2 | TRBV20-1 | NA | many | TGCAGTGCTAGAGAGTCGGCCGCTACTGGCTACACCTTC | CSARESAATGYTF
TRBJ1-2 | TRBV7-9 | NA | NA | TGTGCCAGCAGCGGCGATCCCGGGAGTCGTGGCTACACCTTC | CASSGDPGSRGYTF
TRBJ1-1 | TRBV18 | NA | many | TGTGCCAGCTCACCGTCGGGGCAGTCAAGGGGAGCTTTCTTT | CASSPSGQSRGAFF